Reported below is one TCR beta chain. Authors' methods: Counts of nucleated cells, estimated from reference gene primer amplification, were obtained. Measured with immunoSEQ multiplex PCR; TCRdb has only the in-frame clones, and not every one. For V, J and clone size, that table is used; D and trimming come from the DNA. Of over 100,000 clones listed, about 87% are singletons. This record belongs to a study of blood T cell repertoires in COVID-19. Study-wide context: COVID-19 samples from acute and convalescent phases originated in the United States, Italy and Spain. PBMCs, B-cell-depleted T cells, or T cells provided the cDNA or gDNA that made up the material.

The ends were cut back, 0 bases at V and 1 base at J, with 10 bases in the middle. Germline V CDR1 and CDR2: SGHRS, YFSETQ. This CDR3 region has 16 residues. Sequenced: peripheral blood. The receptor was isolated from a man aged 50 or older with active COVID-19. V and J are TRBV5-1 and TRBJ2-2; a possible D gene is TRBD1 (5 bases). This CDR3 is CASSLESGLNTGELFF. The CDR3 region has the DNA TGCGCCAGCAGCTTGGAGTCAGGGCTGAACACCGGGGAGCTGTTTTTT.